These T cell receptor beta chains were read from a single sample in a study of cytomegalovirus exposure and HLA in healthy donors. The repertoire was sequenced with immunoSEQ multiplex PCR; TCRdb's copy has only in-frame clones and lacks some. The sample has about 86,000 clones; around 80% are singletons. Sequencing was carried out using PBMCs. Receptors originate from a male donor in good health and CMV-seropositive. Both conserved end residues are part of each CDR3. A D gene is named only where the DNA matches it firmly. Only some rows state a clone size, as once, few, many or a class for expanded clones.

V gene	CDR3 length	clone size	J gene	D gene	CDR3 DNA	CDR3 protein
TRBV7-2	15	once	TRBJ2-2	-	TGTGCCAGCAGCTCAACAGGGATAAACACCGGGGAGCTGTTTTTT	CASSSTGINTGELFF
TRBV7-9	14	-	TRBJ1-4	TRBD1	TGTGCCAGCAGGTTGGGACAGACCAATGAAAAACTGTTTTTT	CASRLGQTNEKLFF
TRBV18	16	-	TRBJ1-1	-	TGTGCCAGCTCACCTCAACAGGGTAGAAGAGGCACTGAAGCTTTCTTT	CASSPQQGRRGTEAFF
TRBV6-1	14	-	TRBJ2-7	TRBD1	TGTGCCAGCAGGATGACAGGGCGGTCCTACGAGCAGTACTTC	CASRMTGRSYEQYF
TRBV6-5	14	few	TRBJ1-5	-	TGTGCCAGCAGCGAAGCAGGGGTTGATCAGCCCCAGCATTTT	CASSEAGVDQPQHF
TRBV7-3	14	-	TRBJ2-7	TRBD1	TGTGCCAGCAGCCTCCGGGACAGGGGGATTGAGCAGTACTTC	CASSLRDRGIEQYF
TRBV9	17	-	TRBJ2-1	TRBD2	TGTGCCAGCAGCGCAACTAGCGGGAGGCGGGGGTACAATGAGCAGTTCTTC	CASSATSGRRGYNEQFF
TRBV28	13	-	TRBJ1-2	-	TGTGCCAGTCACCAACAGGGAAACTATGGCTACACCTTC	CASHQQGNYGYTF
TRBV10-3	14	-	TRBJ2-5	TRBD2	TGTGCCATCAGTGAGGCAGGACTAGCTTCGACCCAGTACTTC	CAISEAGLASTQYF
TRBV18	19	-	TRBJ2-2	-	TGTGCCAGCTCACTCACGCAACTAAGGACAGAACTGAACACCGGGGAGCTGTTTTTT	CASSLTQLRTELNTGELFF
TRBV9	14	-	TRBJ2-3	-	TGTGCCAGCAGCGTAGTAGGGACAACAGATACGCAGTATTTT	CASSVVGTTDTQYF
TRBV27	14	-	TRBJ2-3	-	TGTGCGCGGGGGCCTCCGGCCGGGCCAGATACGCAGTATTTT	CARGPPAGPDTQYF
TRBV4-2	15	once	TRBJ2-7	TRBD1	TGTGCCAGCAGCCAAGGGGGACAGCCTTCCTACGAGCAGTACTTC	CASSQGGQPSYEQYF
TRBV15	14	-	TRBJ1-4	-	TGTGCCACCAGTCGCCCTCCCACGGGTGAAAAACTGTTTTTT	CATSRPPTGEKLFF
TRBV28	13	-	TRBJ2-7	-	TGTGCCAGCGAAGGACAAAACTCCTACGAGCAGTACTTC	CASEGQNSYEQYF
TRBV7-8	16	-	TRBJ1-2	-	TGTGCCAGCAGCTTAAGACAGACCCCCTGGGATGATGGCTACACCTTC	CASSLRQTPWDDGYTF
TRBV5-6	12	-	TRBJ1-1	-	TGTGCCAGCAGCTTGAACAGGGTAGAAGCTTTCTTT	CASSLNRVEAFF
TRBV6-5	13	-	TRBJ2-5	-	TGTGCCAGCAGTTACCAGTACCAAGAGACCCAGTACTTC	CASSYQYQETQYF
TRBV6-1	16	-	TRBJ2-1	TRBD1	TGTGCCAGCAGTGGAGGGGGACAGGGTACCTACAATGAGCAGTTCTTC	CASSGGGQGTYNEQFF
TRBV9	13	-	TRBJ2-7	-	TGTGCCAGCAGCCCTCCCAGGGCGGTCGAGCAGTACTTC	CASSPPRAVEQYF
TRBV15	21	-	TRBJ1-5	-	TGTGCCACCAGCAGAGAACCAGTACAGGTGGTGGTCGATATAAGCAATCAGCCCCAGCATTTT	CATSREPVQVVVDISNQPQHF
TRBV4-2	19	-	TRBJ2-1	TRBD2	TGTGCCAGCAGCCAAGATATCGGTCGGAAGGGACTAGCCGCCAATGAGCAGTTCTTC	CASSQDIGRKGLAANEQFF
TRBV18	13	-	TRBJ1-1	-	TGTGCCAGCTCACTAGCCATCAACACTGAAGCTTTCTTT	CASSLAINTEAFF
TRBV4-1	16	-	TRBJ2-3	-	TGCGCCAGCAGCCGGGATGGGGGCGGGAGCACAGATACGCAGTATTTT	CASSRDGGGSTDTQYF
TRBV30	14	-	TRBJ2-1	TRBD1	TGTGCCTGGAGTTCCGACAGGGGTTACAATGAGCAGTTCTTC	CAWSSDRGYNEQFF
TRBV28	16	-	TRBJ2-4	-	TGTGCCAGCAGTTTTACGGCGGGACTAGCCAAAAACATTCAGTACTTC	CASSFTAGLAKNIQYF
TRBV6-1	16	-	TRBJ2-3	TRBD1	TGTGCCAGCAGTGAAGATTTAGGGGGCAGGGCAGATACGCAGTATTTT	CASSEDLGGRADTQYF